A selection of T cell receptor beta chains follows, all from one sample in a study of blood T cell repertoires in COVID-19. Here immunoSEQ multiplex PCR was the method, and the copy in TCRdb shows in-frame clones only, minus some. The table lists around 300,000 clones, around 86% of them singletons. The material sequenced was PBMCs or T cells enriched from blood (not recorded which). The receptor source for this set is a woman aged 40-49 years who had recovered from COVID-19. CDR3s include the opening cysteine and the closing phenylalanine or tryptophan. D genes are given only for firm matches. The size field is filled for only some rows; it gives once, few, many or a size class.

v_call	d_call	clone_size	j_call	cdr3_nt	cdr3_aa
TRBV2	.	.	TRBJ2-6	TGTGCCAGCAGGGCCTTCCAAACCGAGAGGAGCTCTGGGGCCAACGTCCTGACTTTC	CASRAFQTERSSGANVLTF
TRBV29-1	TRBD1	.	TRBJ2-5	TGCAGCGTTGACGGGACAGGGGGCCGGTCGCCCCAAGAGACCCAGTACTTC	CSVDGTGGRSPQETQYF
TRBV27	TRBD2	.	TRBJ2-5	TGTGCCAGCAGTTCTCCGGGAGCGGGGGGAGTACAGTACTTC	CASSSPGAGGVQYF
TRBV28	TRBD1	.	TRBJ2-7	TGTGCCAGCACTACTATGACAGGGGGCTACCACGAGCAGTACTTC	CASTTMTGGYHEQYF
TRBV5-1	TRBD2	.	TRBJ2-3	TGCGCCAGCAGTCCCACCCTAGCGGGGGCCATGGATACGCAGTATTTT	CASSPTLAGAMDTQYF
TRBV5-5	TRBD1	.	TRBJ1-1	TGTGCCAGCGGGGGACAGGTAATTATGAACACTGAAGCTTTCTTT	CASGGQVIMNTEAFF
TRBV7-8	TRBD1	.	TRBJ2-2	TGTGCCAGCAGCTTGAGGACAGGGAAGGGCGGGGAGCTGTTTTTT	CASSLRTGKGGELFF
TRBV7-2	.	.	TRBJ2-7	TGTGCCAGCAGCTTAGGCCCAGGAACCACCTACGAGCAGTACTTC	CASSLGPGTTYEQYF
TRBV11-2	TRBD1	once	TRBJ2-5	TGTGCCAGCAGCTCCCGGACAGGGGTGGGGGAGACCCAGTACTTC	CASSSRTGVGETQYF
TRBV18	.	once	TRBJ1-2	TGTGCCAGCTCACCCCTAACTAGCGGGGATTGGGAAGGCTACACCTTC	CASSPLTSGDWEGYTF
TRBV3-1/TRBV3-2	TRBD2	.	TRBJ2-3	TGTGCCAGCAGCCACTACCGTCGGAGCGGGGGGTCTAGCACAGATACGCAGTATTTT	CASSHYRRSGGSSTDTQYF
TRBV5-1	.	.	TRBJ2-1	TGCGCCAGCAGCCTCCTGGACGTTGGAGGGGAGCAGTTCTTC	CASSLLDVGGEQFF
TRBV7-2	.	.	TRBJ2-2	TGTGCCAGCAGCTTTCGGACTAATGCGGAGCTGTTTTTT	CASSFRTNAELFF
TRBV11-2	.	.	TRBJ2-1	TGTGCCAGCAGCCCGCGGATAGGGCGGGATGAGCAGTTCTTC	CASSPRIGRDEQFF
TRBV5-1	.	.	TRBJ1-1	TGCGCCAGCAGCTTGGCCGGGGGAATGAACACTGAAGCTTTCTTT	CASSLAGGMNTEAFF
TRBV12-3/TRBV12-4	.	.	TRBJ2-7	TGTGCCAGCTCCGGGAGACAGTACGAGCAGTACTTC	CASSGRQYEQYF
TRBV27	TRBD1	.	TRBJ1-3	TGTGCCAGCAGTAACCGACAGGGCGCTGGAAACACCATATATTTT	CASSNRQGAGNTIYF
TRBV9	.	once	TRBJ2-2	TGTGCCAGCACCCATTTTAGCACCGGGGAGCTGTTTTTT	CASTHFSTGELFF
TRBV29-1	TRBD1	.	TRBJ2-7	TGCAGCGTCAACCCGGGACAGGGGGGCTACGAGCAGTACTTC	CSVNPGQGGYEQYF
TRBV19	.	.	TRBJ1-2	TGTGCCAGTAGTATCGCAGGGCGCCGGGCGATCTATGGCTACACCTTC	CASSIAGRRAIYGYTF
TRBV12-3/TRBV12-4	.	.	TRBJ1-2	TGTGCCAGCAGCCGTGGGGCGGGAGATGGCTACACCTTC	CASSRGAGDGYTF
TRBV2	TRBD2	.	TRBJ2-7	TGTGCCAGCAGAGCGGGAGCGGTTTCTCGGTACGAGCAGTACTTC	CASRAGAVSRYEQYF
TRBV4-2	.	.	TRBJ2-1	TGTGCCAGCAGCAATTCCCGGGAGTGGCTATTTGAGCAGTTCTTC	CASSNSREWLFEQFF
TRBV4-1	TRBD1	.	TRBJ2-5	TGCGCCAGCAGCCAAGCAAACAGGGGAGATCTGGAGACCCAGTACTTC	CASSQANRGDLETQYF
TRBV7-3	.	.	TRBJ2-3	TGTGCCAGCAGGAGGAACACAGATACGCAGTATTTT	CASRRNTDTQYF
TRBV19	.	.	TRBJ2-5	TGTGCCAGTAGTCAAGGGACCTGGGACATTTGGGCCGTGGAGACCCAGTACTTC	CASSQGTWDIWAVETQYF
TRBV9	.	.	TRBJ1-3	TGTGCCAGCAGTTCGGGGGTTCTGGGTGGAAACACCATATATTTT	CASSSGVLGGNTIYF
TRBV5-1	TRBD1	.	TRBJ2-2	TGCGCCAGCAGCAGGTTTCCGGGACAGAGATCCGGGGAGCTGTTTTTT	CASSRFPGQRSGELFF
TRBV19	.	.	TRBJ1-2	TGTGCCAGTAGTATAGATCTGGGATCGGGAAGCGGCTACACCTTC	CASSIDLGSGSGYTF
TRBV5-5	.	.	TRBJ2-1	TGTGCCAGCAGCGCTATCCCAAGCTCCTACAATGAGCAGTTCTTC	CASSAIPSSYNEQFF
TRBV7-2	TRBD2	once	TRBJ2-2	TGTGCCAGCAGCCATAGCGGGAGAAACACCGGGGAGCTGTTTTTT	CASSHSGRNTGELFF
TRBV25-1	.	.	TRBJ1-5	TGTGCCAGCAGTGAATTCGAACAGGGAGAGCCCCAGCATTTT	CASSEFEQGEPQHF
TRBV10-1	TRBD1	.	TRBJ2-1	TGCGCCAGCAGTGATGGGCAGGGGGCTGCCTACAATGAGCAGTTCTTC	CASSDGQGAAYNEQFF
TRBV10-3	.	.	TRBJ2-2	TGTGCCATCAGGACAGAGAACACCGGGGAGCTGTTTTTT	CAIRTENTGELFF
TRBV2	.	.	TRBJ2-3	TGTGCCAGCAGTTTCTCGCGGCGTCGTAGCACAGATACGCAGTATTTT	CASSFSRRRSTDTQYF
TRBV7-8	.	.	TRBJ1-1	TGTGCCAGCAGCGCGGGACTCCTCATGAACACTGAAGCTTTCTTT	CASSAGLLMNTEAFF
TRBV9	TRBD2	.	TRBJ2-7	TGTGCCAGCAGCCTCAGGGGGCTAGCGGGAGTGAACGAGCAGTACTTC	CASSLRGLAGVNEQYF
TRBV5-1	TRBD1	.	TRBJ1-2	TGCGCCAGCAGAAGGGACAGTTCTAACTATGGCTACACCTTC	CASRRDSSNYGYTF
TRBV4-3	TRBD2	.	TRBJ2-2	TGCGCCAGCAGCCAATTTTGGCTAGCGGGAGTTCCCGGGGAGCTGTTTTTT	CASSQFWLAGVPGELFF
TRBV18	TRBD1	.	TRBJ1-2	TGTGCCAGCTCTACCGGATATCGCACCCCCGGAAACAGGGGCTATGGCTACACCTTC	CASSTGYRTPGNRGYGYTF
TRBV19	TRBD2	.	TRBJ2-1	TGTGCCAGTAGTATAAGGATAGCGGGCAATGAGCAGTTCTTC	CASSIRIAGNEQFF
TRBV1	.	.	TRBJ2-1	TGCACCAGCAGCCACCCCGACAGGGGTATCCACAATGAGCAGTTCTTC	CTSSHPDRGIHNEQFF
TRBV3-1/TRBV3-2	TRBD1	.	TRBJ1-1	TGTGCCAGCAGCAAAGACAGGGGCACTGAAGCTTTCTTT	CASSKDRGTEAFF
TRBV5-1	.	once	TRBJ2-5	TGCGCCAGCAGCTTGGCGGGACACCAAAGGCCGGGGACCCAGTACTTC	CASSLAGHQRPGTQYF
TRBV4-1	TRBD2	.	TRBJ2-1	TGCGCCAGCAGCCAAGGTGTACTAGCGGCGTACAATGAGCAGTTCTTC	CASSQGVLAAYNEQFF
TRBV7-6	TRBD1	.	TRBJ1-2	TGTGCCAGCAGCCCCGGGACAGGGGTAGGTGGCTACACCTTC	CASSPGTGVGGYTF
TRBV7-2	TRBD1	.	TRBJ1-2	TGTGCCAGCAGCATTACAGGGGGTGGAAACTATGGCTACACCTTC	CASSITGGGNYGYTF
TRBV6-2/TRBV6-3	TRBD2	.	TRBJ2-7	TGTGCCAGCAGACCTTGGACTAGCGGGAGGGCCCCCACTACGGATGAGCAGTACTTC	CASRPWTSGRAPTTDEQYF
TRBV5-5	.	.	TRBJ1-1	TGTGCCAGCAGCTTGGTAGTTGACAGACCTGAAGCTTTCTTT	CASSLVVDRPEAFF
TRBV29-1	TRBD1	.	TRBJ1-2	TGCAGCGCCCGATGGGCGACAGGGGATGGCTACACCTTC	CSARWATGDGYTF
TRBV19	.	few	TRBJ2-7	TGTGCCAGTAGTTTCGGGACGGGAGAGAGCGAGCAGTACTTC	CASSFGTGESEQYF
TRBV5-1	TRBD1	.	TRBJ1-2	TGCGCCAGCAGCTTGGCGGGACAGGAGGATGGCTACACCTTC	CASSLAGQEDGYTF
TRBV5-1	.	many	TRBJ2-6	TGCGCCAGCAGCTTGGGTGGGGGCGCCAACGTCCTGACTTTC	CASSLGGGANVLTF